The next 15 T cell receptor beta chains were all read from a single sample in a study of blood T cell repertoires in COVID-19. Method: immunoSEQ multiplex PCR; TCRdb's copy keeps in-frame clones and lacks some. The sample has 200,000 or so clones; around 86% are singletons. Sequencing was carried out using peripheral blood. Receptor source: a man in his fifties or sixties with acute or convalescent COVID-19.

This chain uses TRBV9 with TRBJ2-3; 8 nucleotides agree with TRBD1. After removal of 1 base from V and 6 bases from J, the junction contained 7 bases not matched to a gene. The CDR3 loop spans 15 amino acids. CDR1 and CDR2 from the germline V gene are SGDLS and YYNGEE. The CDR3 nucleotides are TGTGCCAGCAGCGTATGGGACAGGACCCAGGATACGCAGTATTTT. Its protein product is CASSVWDRTQDTQYF.

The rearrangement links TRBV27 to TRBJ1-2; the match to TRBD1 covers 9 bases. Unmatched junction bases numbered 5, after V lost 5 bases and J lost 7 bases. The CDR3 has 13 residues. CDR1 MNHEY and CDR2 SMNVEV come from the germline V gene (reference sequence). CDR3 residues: CASSPPGQGGYTF. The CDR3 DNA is TGTGCCAGCAGTCCACCGGGACAGGGTGGCTACACCTTC.

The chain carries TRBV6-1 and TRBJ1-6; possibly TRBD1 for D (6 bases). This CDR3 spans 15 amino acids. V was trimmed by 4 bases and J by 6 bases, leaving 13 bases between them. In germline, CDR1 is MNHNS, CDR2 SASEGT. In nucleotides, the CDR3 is TGTGCCAGCAGTGTAACCTTACAGGGTAATTCACCCCTCCACTTT. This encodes CASSVTLQGNSPLHF.

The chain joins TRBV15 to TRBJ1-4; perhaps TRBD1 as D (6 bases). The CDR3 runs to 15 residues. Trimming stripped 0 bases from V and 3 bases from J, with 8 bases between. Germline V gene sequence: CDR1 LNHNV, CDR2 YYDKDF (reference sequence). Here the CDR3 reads CATSRDPGANEKLFF. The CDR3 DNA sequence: TGTGCCACCAGCAGAGATCCAGGGGCTAATGAAAAACTGTTTTTT.

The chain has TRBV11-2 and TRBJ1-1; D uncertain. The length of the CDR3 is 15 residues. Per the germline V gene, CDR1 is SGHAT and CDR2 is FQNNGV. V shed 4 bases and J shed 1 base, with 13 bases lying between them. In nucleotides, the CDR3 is TGTGCCAGCAGCTCACAAAAGACACCGAACACTGAAGCTTTCTTT. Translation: CASSSQKTPNTEAFF.

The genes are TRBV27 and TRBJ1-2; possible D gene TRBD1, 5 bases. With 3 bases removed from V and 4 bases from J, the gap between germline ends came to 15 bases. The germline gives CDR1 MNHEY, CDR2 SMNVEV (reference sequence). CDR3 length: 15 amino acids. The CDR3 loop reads CASSLVGGLVYGYTF. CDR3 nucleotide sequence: TGTGCCAGCAGTTTGGTTGGGGGGTTGGTCTATGGCTACACCTTC.

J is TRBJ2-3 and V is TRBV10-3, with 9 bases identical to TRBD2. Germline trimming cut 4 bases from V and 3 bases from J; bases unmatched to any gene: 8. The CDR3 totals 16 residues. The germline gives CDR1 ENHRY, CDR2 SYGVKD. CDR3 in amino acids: CAISGGSGGGTDTQYF. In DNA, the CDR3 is TGTGCCATCAGTGGAGGTAGCGGGGGAGGAACAGATACGCAGTATTTT.

The CDR3 DNA follows: TGTGCCAGCATGCGACAGGGGGAAGGAAACACCATATATTTT. Translated, it gives CASMRQGEGNTIYF. This chain uses TRBV3-1 (or the pseudogene TRBV3-2) with TRBJ1-3; TRBD1 aligns across 9 bases. Germline CDR1 LGHDT, CDR2 YNNKEL (reference sequence). J was trimmed by 4 bases and V by 7 bases; bases with no gene match: 5. CDR3 length: 14 amino acids.

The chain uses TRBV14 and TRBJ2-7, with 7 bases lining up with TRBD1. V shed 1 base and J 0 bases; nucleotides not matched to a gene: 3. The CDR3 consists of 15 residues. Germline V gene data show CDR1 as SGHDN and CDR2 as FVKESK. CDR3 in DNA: TGTGCCAGCAGCCAAGTGACAGGGAACTCCTACGAGCAGTACTTC. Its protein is CASSQVTGNSYEQYF.

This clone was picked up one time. The CDR3 spells CASSDTGSWGYTF. CDR3 sequence (DNA): TGTGCCAGCAGCGATACAGGGAGCTGGGGCTACACCTTC. The gene calls are TRBV6-6 and TRBJ1-2, with D perhaps TRBD1 (6 bases). CDR1 is MNHNY and CDR2 is SVGAGI in the germline V gene (reference sequence). Trimming cost V 6 bases and J 8 bases, with 16 bases left between them. The CDR3 consists of 13 residues.

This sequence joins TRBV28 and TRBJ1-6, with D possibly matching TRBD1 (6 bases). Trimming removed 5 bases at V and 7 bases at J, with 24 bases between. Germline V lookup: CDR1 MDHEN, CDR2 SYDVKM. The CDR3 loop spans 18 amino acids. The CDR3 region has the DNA TGTGCCAGCAGTAACCGGGACAATGTAGGGTATTGGAATTCACCCCTCCACTTT. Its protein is CASSNRDNVGYWNSPLHF.

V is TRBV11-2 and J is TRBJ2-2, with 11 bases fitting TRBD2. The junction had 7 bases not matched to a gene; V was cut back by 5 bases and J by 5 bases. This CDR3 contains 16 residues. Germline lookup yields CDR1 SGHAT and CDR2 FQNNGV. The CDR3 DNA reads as TGTGCCAGCAGCAGTACTAGCGGGGGCTGGACCGGGGAGCTGTTTTTT. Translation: CASSSTSGGWTGELFF.

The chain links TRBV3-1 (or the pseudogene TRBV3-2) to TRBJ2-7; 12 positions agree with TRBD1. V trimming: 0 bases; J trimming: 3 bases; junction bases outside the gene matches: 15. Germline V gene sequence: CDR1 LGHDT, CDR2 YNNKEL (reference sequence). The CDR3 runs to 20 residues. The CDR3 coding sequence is TGTGCCAGCAGCCAAGATCGGCTTGGGACAGGGGGCGAAGGTGGCTACGAGCAGTACTTC. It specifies CASSQDRLGTGGEGGYEQYF.

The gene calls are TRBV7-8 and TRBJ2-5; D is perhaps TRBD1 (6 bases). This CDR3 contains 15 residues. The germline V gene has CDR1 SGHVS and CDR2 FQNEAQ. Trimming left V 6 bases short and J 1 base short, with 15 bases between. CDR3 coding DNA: TGTGCCAGCAGAGTTGGGGGCAGGACCCAAGAGACCCAGTACTTC. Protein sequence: CASRVGGRTQETQYF.

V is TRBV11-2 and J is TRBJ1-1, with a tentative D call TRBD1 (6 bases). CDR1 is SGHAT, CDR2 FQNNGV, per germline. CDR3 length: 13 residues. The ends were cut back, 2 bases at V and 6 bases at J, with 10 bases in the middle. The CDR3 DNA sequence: TGTGCCAGCAGCTTATTTCCAGGGGCTGAAGCTTTCTTT. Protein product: CASSLFPGAEAFF.